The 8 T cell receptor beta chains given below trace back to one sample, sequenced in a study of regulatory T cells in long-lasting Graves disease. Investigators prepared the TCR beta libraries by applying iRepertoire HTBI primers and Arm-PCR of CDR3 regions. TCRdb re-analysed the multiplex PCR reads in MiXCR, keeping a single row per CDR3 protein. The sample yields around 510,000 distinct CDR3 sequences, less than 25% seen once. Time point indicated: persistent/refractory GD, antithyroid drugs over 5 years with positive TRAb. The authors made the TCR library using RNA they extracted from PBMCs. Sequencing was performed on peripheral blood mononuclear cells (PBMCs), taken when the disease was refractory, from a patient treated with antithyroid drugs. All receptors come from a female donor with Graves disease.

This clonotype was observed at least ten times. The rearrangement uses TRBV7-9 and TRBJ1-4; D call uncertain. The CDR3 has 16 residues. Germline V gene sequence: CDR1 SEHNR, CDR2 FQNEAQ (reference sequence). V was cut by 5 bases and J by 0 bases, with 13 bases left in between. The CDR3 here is CASSPVGIATNEKLFF. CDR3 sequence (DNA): TGTGCCAGCAGCCCAGTGGGGATTGCAACTAATGAAAAACTGTTTTTT.

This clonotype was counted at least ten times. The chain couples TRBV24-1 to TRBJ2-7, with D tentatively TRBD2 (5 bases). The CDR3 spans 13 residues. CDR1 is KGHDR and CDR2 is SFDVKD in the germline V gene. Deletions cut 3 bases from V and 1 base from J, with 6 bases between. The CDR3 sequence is CATSDSGSYEQYF. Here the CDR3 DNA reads TGTGCCACCAGTGATAGCGGTTCCTACGAGCAGTACTTC.

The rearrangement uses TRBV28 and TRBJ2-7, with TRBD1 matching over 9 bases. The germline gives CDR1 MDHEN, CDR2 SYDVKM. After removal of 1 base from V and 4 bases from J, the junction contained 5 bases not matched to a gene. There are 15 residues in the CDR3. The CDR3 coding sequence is TGTGCCAGCAGTTTATCAGGACAGGGGTTATACGAGCAGTACTTC. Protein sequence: CASSLSGQGLYEQYF. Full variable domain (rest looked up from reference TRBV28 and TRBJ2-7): DVKVTQSSRYLVKRTGEKVFLECVQDMDHENMFWYRQDPGLGLRLIYFSYDVKMKEKGDIPEGYSVSREKKERFSLILESASTNQTSMYLCASSLSGQGLYEQYFGPGTRLTVT.

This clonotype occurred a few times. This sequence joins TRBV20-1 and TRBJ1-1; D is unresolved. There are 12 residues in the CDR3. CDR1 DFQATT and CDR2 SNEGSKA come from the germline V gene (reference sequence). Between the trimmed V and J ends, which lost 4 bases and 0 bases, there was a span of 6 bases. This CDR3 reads CSANTLNTEAFF. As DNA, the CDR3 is TGCAGTGCTAACACACTGAACACTGAAGCTTTCTTT.

The CDR3 DNA sequence: TGTGCCTGGAGACTCCAGGGGGCCGGCACTGAAGCTTTCTTT. Protein product: CAWRLQGAGTEAFF. The chain uses TRBV30 and TRBJ1-1; 8 bases line up with TRBD1. Germline loops: CDR1 GTSNPN, CDR2 SVGIG (reference sequence). Trimming cost V 3 bases and J 4 bases; bases outside gene matches: 7. This CDR3 region has 14 residues.

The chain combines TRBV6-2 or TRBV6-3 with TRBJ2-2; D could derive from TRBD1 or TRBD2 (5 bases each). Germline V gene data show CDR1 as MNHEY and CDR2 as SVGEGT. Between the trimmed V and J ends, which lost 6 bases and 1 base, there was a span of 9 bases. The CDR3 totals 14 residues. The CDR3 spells CASSWDGNTGELFF. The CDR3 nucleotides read TGTGCCAGCAGCTGGGACGGGAACACCGGGGAGCTGTTTTTT.

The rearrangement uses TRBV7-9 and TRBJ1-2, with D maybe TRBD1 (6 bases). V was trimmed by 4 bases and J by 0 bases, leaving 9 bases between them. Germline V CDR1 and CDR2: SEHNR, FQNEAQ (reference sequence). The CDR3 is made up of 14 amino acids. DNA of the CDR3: TGTGCCAGCAGCTATACAGGGTCTAACTATGGCTACACCTTC. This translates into CASSYTGSNYGYTF.

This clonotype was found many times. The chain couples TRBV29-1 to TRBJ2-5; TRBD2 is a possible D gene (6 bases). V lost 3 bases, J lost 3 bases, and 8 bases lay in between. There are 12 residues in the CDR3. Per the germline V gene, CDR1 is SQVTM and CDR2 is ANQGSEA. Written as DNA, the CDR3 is TGCAGCGTTGAGGGCGGGGAAGAGACCCAGTACTTC. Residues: CSVEGGEETQYF.